This T cell receptor (beta chain) was found in a study of T cells in Graves' hyperthyroidism and ophthalmopathy. For the study at large: Once the initial diagnosis was made, peripheral blood was obtained before any treatment. Regarding the study as a whole: Most thyroid-expanded clonotypes above 0.001 were also found in blood.

Stability of Graves' hyperthyroidism was defined as absent ophthalmopathy progression within 18 months. The PBMCs were sourced from fresh peripheral blood (about 9.7 ml). This clonotype was seen many times. The antigen is undetermined. The CDR3 is made up of 16 amino acids. In germline, CDR1 is MNHEY, CDR2 SVGEGT. V was cut by 7 bases and J by 2 bases, with 21 bases left in between. TCR beta CDR3 regions were amplified from RNA transcripts. In the first-round RT-PCR of the TCR CDR3, the HTBI primer set was used. TCRdb reprocessed the multiplex PCR reads with MiXCR, giving one entry per CDR3 protein. The table lists some 200,000 distinct CDR3 sequences, approximately 16% of them singletons.

The sample comprised blood. The receptor was derived from a woman between 50 and 59 years old with Graves' hyperthyroidism. The chain recombines TRBV6-2 or TRBV6-3 with TRBJ2-7, with a tentative D call TRBD2 (5 bases). CDR3 residues: CASTPTVSGMPYEQYF. DNA for the CDR3: TGTGCCAGCACCCCTACGGTTTCCGGGATGCCCTACGAGCAGTACTTC.